Listed below are T cell receptor beta chains from one sample, sequenced in a study of identical twins. One entry per CDR3 protein, called by TCRdb with MiXCR from the 5' RACE reads. This sample has 690,000 or so distinct CDR3 sequences; under 9% occur once, and the top ten carry roughly 0.9%. These data also formed part of another study, on yellow fever vaccine responses in identical twins.

The sample was PBMCs. These TCRs come from a woman under 30 in good health. Both conserved end residues are trimmed from each CDR3. Each record gives: J gene, V gene, CDR3 protein.

TRBJ2-7 TRBV7-9 ASSLGIGLTYEQY
TRBJ2-5 TRBV20-1 SAKFRLAVQETQY
TRBJ2-3 TRBV24-1 ATSGGAGGTDTQY
TRBJ2-5 TRBV11-2 ASSLMGLAELLQETQY
TRBJ2-7 TRBV7-2 ASSLGASGTYEQY
TRBJ2-3 TRBV15 ATSSPGFTDTQY
TRBJ2-3 TRBV7-9 ASSSLGTGVMTDTQY
TRBJ2-7 TRBV6-1 ASTSGTGTYEQY
TRBJ1-1 TRBV4-1 ASSQVTATEAF
TRBJ2-1 TRBV10-3 AISAPATLPTYNEQF
TRBJ2-1 TRBV4-3 ASSQEEGGYNEQF
TRBJ2-7 TRBV7-9 ASSLAGLAEYYEQY
TRBJ2-2 TRBV13 ASSSTASANTGELF
TRBJ2-7 TRBV9 ASSVDQDQGYEQY
TRBJ2-7 TRBV20-1 SARRLAGNSYEQY
TRBJ2-7 TRBV7-3 ASSLRGGTANTYEQY
TRBJ2-5 TRBV20-1 SARREETQY
TRBJ2-1 TRBV12-3/TRBV12-4 ASSLGRGVHEQF
TRBJ2-5 TRBV7-8 ASGGLAGGELQETQY
TRBJ2-1 TRBV21-1 ASSKVPTGDGEQF
TRBJ2-7 TRBV12-3/TRBV12-4 ASRSGHGAYEQY
TRBJ2-7 TRBV27 ASSFSAHGQGSNEQY
TRBJ2-3 TRBV4-3 ASSQDGDTQY
TRBJ2-7 TRBV3-1 ASSMSAGSYEQY
TRBJ2-5 TRBV7-8 ASSFGTSGSGGTQY
TRBJ2-3 TRBV5-1 ASSFREALDTQY
TRBJ2-5 TRBV11-2 ASSFSGEETQY
TRBJ1-5 TRBV12-5 ASALAVNQPQH
TRBJ2-7 TRBV20-1 SVCLAGKVALEQY
TRBJ2-7 TRBV25-1 ASSVAAKGEQY
TRBJ1-2 TRBV20-1 SSRTGGEGYT
TRBJ2-1 TRBV4-3 ASSQEATSGNDEQF
TRBJ2-7 TRBV6-2/TRBV6-3 ASSYGHRTATYEQY
TRBJ1-2 TRBV12-3/TRBV12-4 ASGENGYT
TRBJ2-3 TRBV29-1 SVAGELSTDTQY
TRBJ2-1 TRBV3-1 ASSQDEWGGYNEQF
TRBJ1-1 TRBV6-6 ASSSDGQWTF
TRBJ2-3 TRBV5-1 ASSFNPGLAGDTDTQY
TRBJ2-7 TRBV11-2 ASRLRLASGVSYEQY
TRBJ1-1 TRBV9 ASSGLLGTEAF
TRBJ2-7 TRBV20-1 SAEGTSGWGGEQY
TRBJ2-6 TRBV5-6 ASSLEGQGFSGANVLT
TRBJ2-1 TRBV30 AWRDNNEQF
TRBJ1-1 TRBV5-1 ASSLGAGFNTEAF
TRBJ2-2 TRBV5-6 ASSLLAGGPGWAGELF
TRBJ2-3 TRBV29-1 SVEGLAGGRQY
TRBJ2-2 TRBV29-1 SVPRGENTGELF
TRBJ2-1 TRBV20-1 SARDSGSSYNEQF
TRBJ2-5 TRBV20-1 SARTSGAGTQY
TRBJ1-5 TRBV6-1 ASSPTGRDQPQH
TRBJ2-2 TRBV4-3 ASSQVLAGGVGELF
TRBJ2-1 TRBV5-4 ASSSNRYNEQF
TRBJ1-6 TRBV5-1 ASSFKGMNSPLH
TRBJ2-1 TRBV7-9 AGIVEPGQAFNEQF
TRBJ2-2 TRBV13 ASSLYGGGNTGELF